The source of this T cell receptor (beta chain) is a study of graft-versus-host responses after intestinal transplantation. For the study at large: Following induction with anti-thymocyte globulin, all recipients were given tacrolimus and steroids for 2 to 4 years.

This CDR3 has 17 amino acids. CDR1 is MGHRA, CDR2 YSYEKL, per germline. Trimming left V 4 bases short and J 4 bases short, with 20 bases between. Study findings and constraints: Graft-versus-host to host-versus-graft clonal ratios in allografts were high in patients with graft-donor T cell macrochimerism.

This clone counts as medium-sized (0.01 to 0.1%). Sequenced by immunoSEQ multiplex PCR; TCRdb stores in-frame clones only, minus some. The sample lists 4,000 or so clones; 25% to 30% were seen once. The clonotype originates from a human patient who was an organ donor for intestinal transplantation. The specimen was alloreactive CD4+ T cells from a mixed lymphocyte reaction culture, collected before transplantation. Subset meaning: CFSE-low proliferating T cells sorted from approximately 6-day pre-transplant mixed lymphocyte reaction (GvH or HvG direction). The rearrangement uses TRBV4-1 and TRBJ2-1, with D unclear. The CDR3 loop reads CASSLPSGGRPYNEQFF. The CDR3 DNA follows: TGCGCCAGCAGCCTCCCATCCGGTGGACGTCCGTACAATGAGCAGTTCTTC.